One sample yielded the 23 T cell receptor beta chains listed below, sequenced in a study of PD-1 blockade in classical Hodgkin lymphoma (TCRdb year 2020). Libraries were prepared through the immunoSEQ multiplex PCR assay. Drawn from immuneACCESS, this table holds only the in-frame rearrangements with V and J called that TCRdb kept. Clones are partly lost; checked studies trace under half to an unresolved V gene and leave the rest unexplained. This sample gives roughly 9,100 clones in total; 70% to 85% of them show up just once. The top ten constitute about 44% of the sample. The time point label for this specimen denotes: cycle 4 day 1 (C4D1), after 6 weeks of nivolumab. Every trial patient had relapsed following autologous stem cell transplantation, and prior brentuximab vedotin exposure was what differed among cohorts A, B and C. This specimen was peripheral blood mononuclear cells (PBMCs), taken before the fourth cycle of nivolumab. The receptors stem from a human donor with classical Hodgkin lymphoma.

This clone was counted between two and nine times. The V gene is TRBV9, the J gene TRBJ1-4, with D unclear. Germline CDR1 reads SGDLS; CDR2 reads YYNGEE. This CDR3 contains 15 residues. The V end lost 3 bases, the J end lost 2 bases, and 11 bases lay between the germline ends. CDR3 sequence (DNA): TGTGCCAGCAGCGGCAGAGAGGGTACTAATGAAAAACTGTTTTTT. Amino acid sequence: CASSGREGTNEKLFF.

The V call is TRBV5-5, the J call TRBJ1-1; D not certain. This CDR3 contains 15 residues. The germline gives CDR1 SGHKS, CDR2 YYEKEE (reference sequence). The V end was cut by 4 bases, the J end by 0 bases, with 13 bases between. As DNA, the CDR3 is TGTGCCAGCAGCCCCTCCCCCGTATTGAACACTGAAGCTTTCTTT. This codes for CASSPSPVLNTEAFF.

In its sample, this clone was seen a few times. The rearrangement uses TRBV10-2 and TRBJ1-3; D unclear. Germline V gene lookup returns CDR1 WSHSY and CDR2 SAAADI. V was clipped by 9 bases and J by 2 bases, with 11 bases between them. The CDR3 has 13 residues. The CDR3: CASSTETGNTIYF. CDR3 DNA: TGCGCCAGTTCTACAGAAACTGGAAACACCATATATTTT.

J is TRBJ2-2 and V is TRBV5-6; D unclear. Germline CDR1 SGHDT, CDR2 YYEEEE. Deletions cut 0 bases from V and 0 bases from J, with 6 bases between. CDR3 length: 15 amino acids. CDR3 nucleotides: TGTGCCAGCAGCTTGGTCTACGCGAACACCGGGGAGCTGTTTTTT. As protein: CASSLVYANTGELFF.

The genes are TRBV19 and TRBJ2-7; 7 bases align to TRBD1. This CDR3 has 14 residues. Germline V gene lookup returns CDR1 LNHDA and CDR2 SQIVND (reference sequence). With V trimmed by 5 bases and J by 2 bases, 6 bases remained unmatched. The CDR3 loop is CASSSRGLPYEQYF. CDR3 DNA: TGTGCCAGTAGTTCAAGGGGGCTCCCCTACGAGCAGTACTTC.

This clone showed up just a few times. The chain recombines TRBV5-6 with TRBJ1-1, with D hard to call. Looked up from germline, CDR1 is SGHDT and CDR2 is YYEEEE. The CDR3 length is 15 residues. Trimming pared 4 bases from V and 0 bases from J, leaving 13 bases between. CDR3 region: CASSPEKSLNTEAFF. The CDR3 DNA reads TGTGCCAGCAGCCCCGAAAAGTCGCTGAACACTGAAGCTTTCTTT.

In nucleotides, the CDR3 is TGTGCCGGCAAGGATTTAGCGGGGGATAGCACAGATACGCAGTATTTT. Protein sequence: CAGKDLAGDSTDTQYF. This chain connects TRBV2 to TRBJ2-3, with 9 bases matching TRBD2. Trimming removed 11 bases from V and 0 bases from J; junction bases left unmatched: 12. The CDR3 runs to 16 residues. Germline V gene sequence: CDR1 SNHLY, CDR2 FYNNEI.

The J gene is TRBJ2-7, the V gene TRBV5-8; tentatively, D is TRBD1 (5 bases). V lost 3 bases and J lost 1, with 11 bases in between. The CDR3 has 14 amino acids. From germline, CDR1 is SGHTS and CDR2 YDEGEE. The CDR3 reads CASSSRGGSYEQYF. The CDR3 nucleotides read TGTGCCAGCAGCTCTAGGGGCGGATCCTACGAGCAGTACTTC.

The CDR3, as DNA: TGCGCCAGCAGCTTAACTAGCGGGAGGAGCTCCTACGAGCAGTACTTC. It codes for CASSLTSGRSSYEQYF. This chain joins TRBV5-1 and TRBJ2-7; 12 bases align to TRBD2. V lost 2 bases to trimming and J lost 0 bases; unmatched junction nucleotides: 3. CDR1 and CDR2 from the germline V gene are SGHRS and YFSETQ. The CDR3 contains 16 residues.

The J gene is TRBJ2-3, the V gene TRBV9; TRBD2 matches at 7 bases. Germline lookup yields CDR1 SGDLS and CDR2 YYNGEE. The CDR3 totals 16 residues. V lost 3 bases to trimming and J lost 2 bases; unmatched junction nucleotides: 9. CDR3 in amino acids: CASSALTGGYTDTQYF. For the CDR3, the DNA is TGTGCCAGCAGCGCCTTGACGGGGGGTTACACAGATACGCAGTATTTT.

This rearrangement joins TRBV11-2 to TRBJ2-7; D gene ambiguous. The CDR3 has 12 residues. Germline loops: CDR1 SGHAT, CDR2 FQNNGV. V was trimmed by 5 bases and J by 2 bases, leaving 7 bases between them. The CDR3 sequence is CASSPIPYEQYF. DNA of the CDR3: TGTGCCAGCAGCCCTATTCCCTACGAGCAGTACTTC.

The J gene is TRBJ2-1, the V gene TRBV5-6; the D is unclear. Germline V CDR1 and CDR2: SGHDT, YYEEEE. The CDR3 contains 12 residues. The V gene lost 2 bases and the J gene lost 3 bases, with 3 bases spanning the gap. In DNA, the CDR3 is TGTGCCAGCAGCTTCGTCTACAATGAGCAGTTCTTC. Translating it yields CASSFVYNEQFF.

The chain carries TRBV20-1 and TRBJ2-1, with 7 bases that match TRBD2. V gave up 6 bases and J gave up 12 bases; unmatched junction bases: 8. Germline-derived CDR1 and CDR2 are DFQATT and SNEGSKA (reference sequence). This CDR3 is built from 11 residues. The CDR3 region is CSAPLAGPQFF. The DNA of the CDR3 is TGCAGTGCGCCATTAGCGGGCCCGCAGTTCTTC.

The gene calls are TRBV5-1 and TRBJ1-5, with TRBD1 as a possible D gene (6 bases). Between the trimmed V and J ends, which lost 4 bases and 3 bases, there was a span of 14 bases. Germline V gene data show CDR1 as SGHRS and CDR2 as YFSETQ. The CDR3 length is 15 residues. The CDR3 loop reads CASSKDSGDNQPQHF. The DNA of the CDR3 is TGCGCCAGCAGCAAGGACAGTGGCGACAATCAGCCCCAGCATTTT.

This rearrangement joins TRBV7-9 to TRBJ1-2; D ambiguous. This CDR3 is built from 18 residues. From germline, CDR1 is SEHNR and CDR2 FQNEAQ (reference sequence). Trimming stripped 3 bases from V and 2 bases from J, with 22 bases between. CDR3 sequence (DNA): TGTGCCAGCAGCTTTCTGACCGCCCGGAACTGGGAAAACTATGGCTACACCTTC. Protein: CASSFLTARNWENYGYTF.

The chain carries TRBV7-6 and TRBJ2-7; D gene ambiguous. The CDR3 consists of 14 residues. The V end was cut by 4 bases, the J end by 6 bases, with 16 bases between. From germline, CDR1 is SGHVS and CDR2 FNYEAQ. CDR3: CASSSSGPWSEQYF. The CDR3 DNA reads TGTGCCAGCAGCTCATCCGGGCCCTGGTCCGAGCAGTACTTC. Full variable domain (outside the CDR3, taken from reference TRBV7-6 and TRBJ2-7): GAGVSQSPRYKVTKRGQDVALRCDPISGHVSLYWYRQALGQGPEFLTYFNYEAQQDKSGLPNDRFSAERPEGSISTLTIQRTEQRDSAMYRCASSSSGPWSEQYFGPGTRLTVT.

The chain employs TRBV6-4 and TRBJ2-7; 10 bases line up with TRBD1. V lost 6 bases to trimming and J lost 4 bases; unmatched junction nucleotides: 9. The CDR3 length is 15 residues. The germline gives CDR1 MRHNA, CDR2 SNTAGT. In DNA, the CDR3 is TGTGCCAGCAGAGGACAGGGGGTCTCTCTTTACGAGCAGTACTTC. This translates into CASRGQGVSLYEQYF.

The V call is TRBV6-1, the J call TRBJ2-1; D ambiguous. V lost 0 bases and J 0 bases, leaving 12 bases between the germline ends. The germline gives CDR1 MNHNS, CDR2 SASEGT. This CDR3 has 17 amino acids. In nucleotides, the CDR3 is TGTGCCAGCAGTGAAGCTGGACGTGCCCCCTCCTACAATGAGCAGTTCTTC. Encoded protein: CASSEAGRAPSYNEQFF.

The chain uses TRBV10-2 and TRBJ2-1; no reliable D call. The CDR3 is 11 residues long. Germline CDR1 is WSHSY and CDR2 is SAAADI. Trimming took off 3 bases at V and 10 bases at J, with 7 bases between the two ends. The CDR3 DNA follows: TGCGCCAGCAGTGAATGGAGAGAGCAGTTCTTC. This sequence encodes CASSEWREQFF.

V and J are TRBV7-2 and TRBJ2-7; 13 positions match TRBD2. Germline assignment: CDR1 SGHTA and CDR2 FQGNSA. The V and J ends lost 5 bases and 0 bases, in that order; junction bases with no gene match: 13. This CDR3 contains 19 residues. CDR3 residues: CASSTRGGLAGQFSYEQYF. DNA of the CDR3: TGTGCCAGCAGCACCAGAGGGGGACTAGCGGGACAGTTCTCCTACGAGCAGTACTTC.

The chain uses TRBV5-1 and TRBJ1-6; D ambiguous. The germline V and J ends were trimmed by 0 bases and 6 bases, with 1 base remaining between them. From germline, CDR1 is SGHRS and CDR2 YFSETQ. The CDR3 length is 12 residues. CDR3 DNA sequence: TGCGCCAGCAGCTTGGCTAATTCACCCCTCCACTTT. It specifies CASSLANSPLHF.

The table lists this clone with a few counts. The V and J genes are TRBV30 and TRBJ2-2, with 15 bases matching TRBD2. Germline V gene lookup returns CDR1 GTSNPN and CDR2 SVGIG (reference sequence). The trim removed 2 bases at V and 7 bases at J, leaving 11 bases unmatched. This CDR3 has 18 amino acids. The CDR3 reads CAWSSKGLAGGHGGELFF. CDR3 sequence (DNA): TGTGCCTGGAGTTCCAAAGGACTAGCGGGAGGGCATGGCGGGGAGCTGTTTTTT.

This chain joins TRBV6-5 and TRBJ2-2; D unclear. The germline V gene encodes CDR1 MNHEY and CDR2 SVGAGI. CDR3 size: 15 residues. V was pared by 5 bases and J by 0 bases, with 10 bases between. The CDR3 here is CASSLRPPNTGELFF. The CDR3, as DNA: TGTGCCAGCAGTCTCCGACCCCCGAACACCGGGGAGCTGTTTTTT.